This TCR beta chain is drawn from a study of cytomegalovirus exposure and HLA in healthy donors. As to this clone: Antigen: not known.

PCR was performed using 60 Vbeta and 13 Jbeta primers. The data were produced by immunoSEQ multiplex PCR, yet TCRdb's version contains in-frame clones alone and is incomplete. Of around 110,000 clones listed, roughly 82% are singletons. Study-level results: Donors were assumed by presence/absence analyses to have roughly uniform sequencing depth. TCR beta V- and J-gene trimming, according to a later analysis, was linked to a missense DCLRE1C variant. The study flagged about 150 TCR beta chains as cytomegalovirus-associated. Upon later analysis, HLA-associated TCR beta chains proved more clonally expanded than other, equally common chains.

The CDR3 spans 18 residues. V shed 3 bases and J 4 bases; nucleotides not matched to a gene: 17. CDR1 is KGHSH and CDR2 is LQKENI in the germline V gene. The TCR originated in a man under 40 in good health and CMV-seropositive. The specimen sequenced was PBMCs. The chain uses TRBV18 and TRBJ1-2; TRBD1 matches at 7 bases. CDR3 bases: TGTGCCAGCTCACCTCCTACTAGACAGGGTAGTAGCAGCTATGGCTACACCTTC. It specifies CASSPPTRQGSSSYGYTF. Complete variable domain (other parts from reference TRBV18 and TRBJ1-2): NAGVMQNPRHLVRRRGQEARLRCSPMKGHSHVYWYRQLPEEGLKFMVYLQKENIIDESGMPKERFSAEFPKEGPSILRIQQVVRGDSAAYFCASSPPTRQGSSSYGYTFGSGTRLTVV.